The present entry profiles one T cell receptor beta chain with its context. The antigen is not known. Authors of the study amplified TCR beta CDR3 regions from RNA transcripts. During a first-round RT-PCR of the TCR CDR3, the HTBI primer set was used. MiXCR, applied by TCRdb to the multiplex PCR reads, yields one record per CDR3 protein. Of about 480,000 distinct CDR3 sequences listed, 14% are singletons. The data belong to a study of T cells in Graves' hyperthyroidism and ophthalmopathy. With 0 bases removed from V and 6 bases from J, the gap between germline ends came to 14 bases. Germline CDR1 LGHDT, CDR2 YNNKEL (reference sequence). The CDR3 sequence is 15 residues long. Study-wide results and caveats: Model-based prediction identified ophthalmopathy a median approximately 6 months prior to its onset.

The source of the PBMCs was approximately 10 ml of fresh peripheral blood. The chain carries TRBV3-1 and TRBJ1-1, with a possible D match to TRBD1 (6 bases). The specimen was blood. The clonotype comes from a woman younger than 35 with Graves' hyperthyroidism. This CDR3 is CASSQEFNRAPEAFF. Written as DNA, the CDR3 is TGTGCCAGCAGCCAAGAATTTAACAGGGCCCCTGAAGCTTTCTTT.